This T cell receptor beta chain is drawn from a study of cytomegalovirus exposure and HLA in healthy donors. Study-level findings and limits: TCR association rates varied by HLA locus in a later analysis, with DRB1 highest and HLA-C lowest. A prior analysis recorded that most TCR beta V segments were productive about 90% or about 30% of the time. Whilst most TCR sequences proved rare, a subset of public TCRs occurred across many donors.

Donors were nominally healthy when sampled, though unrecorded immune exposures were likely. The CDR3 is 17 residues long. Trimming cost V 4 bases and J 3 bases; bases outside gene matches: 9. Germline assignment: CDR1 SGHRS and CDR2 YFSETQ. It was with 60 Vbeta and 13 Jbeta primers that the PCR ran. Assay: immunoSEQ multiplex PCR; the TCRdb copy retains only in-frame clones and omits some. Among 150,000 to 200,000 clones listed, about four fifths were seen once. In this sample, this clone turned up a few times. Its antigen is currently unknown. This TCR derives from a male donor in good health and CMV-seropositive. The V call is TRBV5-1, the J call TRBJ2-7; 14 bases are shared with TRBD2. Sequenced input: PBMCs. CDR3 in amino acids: CASSPGTSGGRGYEQYF. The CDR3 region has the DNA TGCGCCAGCAGCCCTGGGACTAGCGGGGGCCGGGGCTACGAGCAGTACTTC. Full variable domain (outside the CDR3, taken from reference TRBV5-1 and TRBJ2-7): KAGVTQTPRYLIKTRGQQVTLSCSPISGHRSVSWYQQTPGQGLQFLFEYFSETQRNKGNFPGRFSGRQFSNSRSEMNVSTLELGDSALYLCASSPGTSGGRGYEQYFGPGTRLTVT.